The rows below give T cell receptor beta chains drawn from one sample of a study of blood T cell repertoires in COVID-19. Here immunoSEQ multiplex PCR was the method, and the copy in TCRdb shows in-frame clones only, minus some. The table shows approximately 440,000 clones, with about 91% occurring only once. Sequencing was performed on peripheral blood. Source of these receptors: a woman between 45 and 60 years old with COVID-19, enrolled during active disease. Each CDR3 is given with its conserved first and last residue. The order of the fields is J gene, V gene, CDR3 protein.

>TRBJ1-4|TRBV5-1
CASSLATAPGEKLFF
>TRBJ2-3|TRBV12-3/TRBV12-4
CASSEDTQYF
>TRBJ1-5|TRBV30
CAWSKGGRQPQHF
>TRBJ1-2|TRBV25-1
CASSDLTGTGNYGYTF
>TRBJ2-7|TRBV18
CASSPPETGAVEQYF
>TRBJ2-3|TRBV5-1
CASSVGQGRTDTQYF
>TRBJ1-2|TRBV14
CASSQMRFGGYTF
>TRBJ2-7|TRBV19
CATSPLDGQVVGEQYF
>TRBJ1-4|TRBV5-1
CASSLEEAGRLFF
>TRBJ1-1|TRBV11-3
CASSHPRVQGTEAFF
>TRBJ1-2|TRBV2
CASKYTADLYGYTF
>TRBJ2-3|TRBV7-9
CASSRGFGTQYF
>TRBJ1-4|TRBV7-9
CASRRVDEKLFF
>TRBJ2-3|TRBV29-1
CSVGRGSGENTDTQYF
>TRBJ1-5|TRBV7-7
CASKRRGEYSNQPQHF
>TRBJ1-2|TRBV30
CAWSSSGYTF
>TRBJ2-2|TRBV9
CASSQSGELFF
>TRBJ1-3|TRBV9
CASSAGQGAVSGNTIYF
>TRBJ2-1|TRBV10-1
CASSEKAGGPYDEQFF
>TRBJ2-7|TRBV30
CASSGGSRYEQYF
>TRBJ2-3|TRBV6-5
CASSTSSGETDTQYF
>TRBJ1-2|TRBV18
CASSPRQEDGYTF
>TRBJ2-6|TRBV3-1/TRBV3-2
CASSQARFGANVLTF
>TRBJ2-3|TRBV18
CASSLTGQSTDTQYF
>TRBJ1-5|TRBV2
CASIGRGNQPQHF
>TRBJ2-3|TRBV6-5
CASRDRGAYTDTQYF
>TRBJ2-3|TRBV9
CASSAERAGAGNTQYF
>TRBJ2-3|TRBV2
CASRETGTDTQYF
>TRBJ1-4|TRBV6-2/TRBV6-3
CASSYSKDRELFF
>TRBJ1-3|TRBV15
CATSVDRGLGNTIYF
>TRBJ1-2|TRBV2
CASSEAGGLRSYGYTF
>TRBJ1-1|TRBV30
CAWSAPGGGRTEAFF
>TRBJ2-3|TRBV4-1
CASSRGTGVADTQYF
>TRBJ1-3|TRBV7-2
CASSLMGGDSGNTIYF
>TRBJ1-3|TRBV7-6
CASSLRAQAGPSGNTIYF
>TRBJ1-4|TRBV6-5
CASNRQGRGEKLFF
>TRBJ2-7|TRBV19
CASSTPQGQGGMGYEQYF
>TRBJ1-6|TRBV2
CASSGQTYNSPLHF
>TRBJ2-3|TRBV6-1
CASSDLGQGVTDTQYF
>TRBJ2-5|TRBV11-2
CASSSQGSSTRAQYF
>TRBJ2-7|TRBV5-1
CASSLIGTASNEQYF
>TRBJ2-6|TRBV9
CASSAPGQDSSGANVLTF
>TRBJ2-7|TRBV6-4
CASSEVGAGYIPEQYF
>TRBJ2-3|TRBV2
CASSDSTGTLKVDTQYF
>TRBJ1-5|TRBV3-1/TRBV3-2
CASSGTGSQPQHF
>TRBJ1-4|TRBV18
CASSSDILLATNEKLFF
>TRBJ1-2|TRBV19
CASSPTGFDYGYTF
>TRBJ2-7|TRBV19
CASSRGLVGSYEQYF
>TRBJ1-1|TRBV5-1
CASRLPGDRPEAFF
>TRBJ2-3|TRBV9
CASSPLIWASGRSDTQYF
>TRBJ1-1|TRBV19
CASTGGVEAEAFF